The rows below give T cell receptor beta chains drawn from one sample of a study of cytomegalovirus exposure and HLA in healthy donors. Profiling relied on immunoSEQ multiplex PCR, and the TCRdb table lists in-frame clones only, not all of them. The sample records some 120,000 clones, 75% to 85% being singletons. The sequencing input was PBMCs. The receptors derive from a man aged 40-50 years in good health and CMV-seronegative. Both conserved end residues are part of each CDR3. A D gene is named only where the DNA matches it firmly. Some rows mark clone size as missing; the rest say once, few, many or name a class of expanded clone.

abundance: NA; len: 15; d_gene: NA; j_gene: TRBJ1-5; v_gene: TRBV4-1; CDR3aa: CASSQDRAGGQPQHF; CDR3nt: TGCGCCAGCAGCCAAGACAGGGCTGGTGGACAGCCCCAGCATTTT
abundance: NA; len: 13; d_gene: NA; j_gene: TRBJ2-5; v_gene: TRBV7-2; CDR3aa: CASSLALQETQYF; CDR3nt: TGTGCCAGCAGCTTAGCACTACAAGAGACCCAGTACTTC
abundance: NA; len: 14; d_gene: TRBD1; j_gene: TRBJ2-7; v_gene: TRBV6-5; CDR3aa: CASRDRDRVYEQYF; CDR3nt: TGTGCCAGCAGAGACCGGGACAGGGTTTACGAGCAGTACTTC
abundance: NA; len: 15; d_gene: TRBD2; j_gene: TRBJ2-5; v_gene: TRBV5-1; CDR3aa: CASTRPGLGEETQYF; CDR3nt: TGCGCCAGCACCCGTCCGGGACTAGGGGAAGAGACCCAGTACTTC
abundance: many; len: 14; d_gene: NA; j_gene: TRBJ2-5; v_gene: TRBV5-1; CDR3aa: CASSSRDSGETQYF; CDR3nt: TGCGCCAGCAGCTCTCGGGACTCCGGGGAGACCCAGTACTTC
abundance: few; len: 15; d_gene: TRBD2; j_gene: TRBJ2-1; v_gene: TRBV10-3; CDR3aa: CAISEWASGYNEQFF; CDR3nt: TGTGCCATCAGTGAGTGGGCTAGCGGGTACAATGAGCAGTTCTTC
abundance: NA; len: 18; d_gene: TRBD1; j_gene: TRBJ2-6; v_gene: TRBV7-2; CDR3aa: CASSLSRTGNSGANVLTF; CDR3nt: TGTGCCAGCAGCTTATCGAGGACAGGGAACTCTGGGGCCAACGTCCTGACTTTC
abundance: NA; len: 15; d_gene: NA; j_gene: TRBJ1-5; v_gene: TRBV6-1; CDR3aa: CASSEMGPSNQPQHF; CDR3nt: TGTGCCAGCAGTGAAATGGGCCCTAGCAATCAGCCCCAGCATTTT
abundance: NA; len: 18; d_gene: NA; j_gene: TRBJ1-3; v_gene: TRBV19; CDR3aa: CASQLHWDTISSGNTIYF; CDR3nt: TGTGCCAGCCAACTCCATTGGGACACCATCTCTTCTGGAAACACCATATATTTT
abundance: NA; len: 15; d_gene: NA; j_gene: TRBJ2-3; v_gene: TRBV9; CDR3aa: CASSVDQGAPDTQYF; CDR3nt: TGTGCCAGCAGCGTAGACCAGGGTGCCCCAGATACGCAGTATTTT
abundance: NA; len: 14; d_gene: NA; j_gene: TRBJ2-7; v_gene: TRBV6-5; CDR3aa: CASSFRGSPYEQYF; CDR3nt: TGTGCCAGCAGTTTCCGAGGCAGCCCATACGAGCAGTACTTC
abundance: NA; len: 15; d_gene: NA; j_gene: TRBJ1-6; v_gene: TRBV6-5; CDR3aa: CASSYSIEASGPLHF; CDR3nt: TGTGCCAGCAGTTACTCGATCGAAGCCTCGGGTCCCCTCCACTTT
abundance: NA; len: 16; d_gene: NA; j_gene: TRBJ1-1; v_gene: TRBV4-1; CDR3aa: CASSQELLSLNTEAFF; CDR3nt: TGCGCCAGCAGCCAAGAGTTGTTGTCTTTGAACACTGAAGCTTTCTTT
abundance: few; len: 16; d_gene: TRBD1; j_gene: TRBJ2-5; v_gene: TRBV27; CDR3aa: CASSFWNRGIQETQYF; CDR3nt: TGTGCCAGCAGTTTTTGGAACAGGGGTATCCAAGAGACCCAGTACTTC
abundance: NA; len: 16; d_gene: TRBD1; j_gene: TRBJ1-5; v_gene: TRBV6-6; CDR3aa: CASTPRGTGEEQPQHF; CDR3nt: TGTGCCAGCACCCCGAGGGGGACAGGGGAAGAACAGCCCCAGCATTTT
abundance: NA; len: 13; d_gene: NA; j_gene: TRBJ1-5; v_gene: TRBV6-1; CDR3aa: CASRRQGNQPQHF; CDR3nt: TGTGCCAGCAGACGACAGGGCAATCAGCCCCAGCATTTT
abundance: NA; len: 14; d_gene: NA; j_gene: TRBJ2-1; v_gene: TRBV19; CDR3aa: CATLSLGDSNEQFF; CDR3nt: TGTGCCACCCTCAGTCTCGGGGATAGCAATGAGCAGTTCTTC
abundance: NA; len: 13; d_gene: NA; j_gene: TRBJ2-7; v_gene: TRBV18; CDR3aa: CASSPNRFYEQYF; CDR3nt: TGTGCCAGCTCACCAAACAGATTCTACGAGCAGTACTTC
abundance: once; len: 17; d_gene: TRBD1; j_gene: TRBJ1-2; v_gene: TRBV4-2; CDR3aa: CASSQDETGGLGYGYTF; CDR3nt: TGTGCCAGCAGCCAAGATGAGACAGGGGGCTTAGGCTATGGCTACACCTTC
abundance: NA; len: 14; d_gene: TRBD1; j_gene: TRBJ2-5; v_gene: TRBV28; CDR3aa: CASSLTGLVETQYF; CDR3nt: TGTGCCAGCAGTTTGACAGGGTTGGTAGAGACCCAGTACTTC
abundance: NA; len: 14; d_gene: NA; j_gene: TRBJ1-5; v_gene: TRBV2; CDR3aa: CASTEGVRDQPQHF; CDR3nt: TGTGCCAGCACCGAGGGGGTCAGGGATCAGCCCCAGCATTTT
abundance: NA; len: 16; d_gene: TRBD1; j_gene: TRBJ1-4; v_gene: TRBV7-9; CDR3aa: CASSLSQGAANEKLFF; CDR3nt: TGTGCCAGCAGTCTTAGCCAGGGGGCGGCTAATGAAAAACTGTTTTTT
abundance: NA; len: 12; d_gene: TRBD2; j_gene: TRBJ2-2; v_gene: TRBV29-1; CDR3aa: CSVGGSTGELFF; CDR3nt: TGCAGCGTTGGCGGGAGCACCGGGGAGCTGTTTTTT
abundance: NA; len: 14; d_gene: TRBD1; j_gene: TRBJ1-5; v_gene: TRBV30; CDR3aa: CAWSVGTGNQPQHF; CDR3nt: TGTGCCTGGAGTGTAGGGACAGGGAATCAGCCCCAGCATTTT
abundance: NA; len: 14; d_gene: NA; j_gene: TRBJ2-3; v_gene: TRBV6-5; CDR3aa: CASSPGSGRNTQYF; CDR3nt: TGTGCCAGCAGCCCCGGATCGGGGAGGAATACGCAGTATTTT
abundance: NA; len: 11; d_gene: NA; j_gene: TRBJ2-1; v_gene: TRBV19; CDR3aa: CASSRLNEQFF; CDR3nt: TGTGCCAGTAGTAGACTCAATGAGCAGTTCTTC
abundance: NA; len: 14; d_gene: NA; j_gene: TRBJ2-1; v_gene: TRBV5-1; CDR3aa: CASSSTTGPDEQFF; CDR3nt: TGCGCCAGCAGCTCGACGACAGGCCCCGATGAGCAGTTCTTC
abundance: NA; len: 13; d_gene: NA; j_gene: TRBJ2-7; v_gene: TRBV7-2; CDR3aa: CASSLAGAYEQYF; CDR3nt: TGTGCCAGCAGCTTAGCCGGGGCCTACGAGCAGTACTTC
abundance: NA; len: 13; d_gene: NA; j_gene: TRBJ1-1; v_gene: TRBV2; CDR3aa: CASSRPTGSEAFF; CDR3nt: TGTGCCAGCAGTCGACCTACAGGGTCTGAAGCTTTCTTT
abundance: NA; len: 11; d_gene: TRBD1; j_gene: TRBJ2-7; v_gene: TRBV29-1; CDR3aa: CSVDAVGGEYF; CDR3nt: TGCAGCGTTGATGCCGTAGGGGGCGAGTACTTC
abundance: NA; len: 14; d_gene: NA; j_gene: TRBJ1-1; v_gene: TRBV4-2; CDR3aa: CASSQDRGSLRAFF; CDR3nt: TGTGCCAGCAGCCAAGATCGCGGCTCTCTTCGAGCTTTCTTT
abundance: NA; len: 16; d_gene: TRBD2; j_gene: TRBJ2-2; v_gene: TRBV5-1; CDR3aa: CASSVTSGGNTGELFF; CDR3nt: TGCGCCAGCAGCGTAACTAGCGGAGGGAACACCGGGGAGCTGTTTTTT
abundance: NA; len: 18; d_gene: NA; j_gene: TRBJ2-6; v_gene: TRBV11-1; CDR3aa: CASSSGGGGPSGANVLTF; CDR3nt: TGTGCCAGCAGCTCGGGTGGAGGGGGCCCCTCTGGGGCCAACGTCCTGACTTTC
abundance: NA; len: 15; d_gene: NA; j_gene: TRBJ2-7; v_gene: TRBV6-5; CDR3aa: CASSYLDSSTYEQYF; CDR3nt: TGTGCCAGCAGTTACCTTGACAGTTCTACCTACGAGCAGTACTTC
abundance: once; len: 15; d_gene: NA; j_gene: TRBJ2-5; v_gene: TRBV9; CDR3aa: CASSPISGQQETQYF; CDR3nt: TGTGCCAGCAGCCCAATCTCAGGACAACAAGAGACCCAGTACTTC
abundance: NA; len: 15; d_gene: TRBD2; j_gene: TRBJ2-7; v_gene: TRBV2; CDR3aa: CASGGGLAASYAQYF; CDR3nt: TGTGCCAGCGGTGGGGGACTAGCGGCCAGCTACGCGCAGTACTTC
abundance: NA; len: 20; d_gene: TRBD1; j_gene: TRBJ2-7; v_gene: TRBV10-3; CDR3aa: CAISESPPKTKTGGLYEQYF; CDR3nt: TGTGCCATCAGTGAGAGCCCACCTAAGACAAAGACAGGGGGATTATACGAGCAGTACTTC
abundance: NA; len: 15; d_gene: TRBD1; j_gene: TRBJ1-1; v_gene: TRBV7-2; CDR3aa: CASSLGGTGGTEAFF; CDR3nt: TGTGCCAGCAGCTTAGGCGGTACAGGGGGGACTGAAGCTTTCTTT
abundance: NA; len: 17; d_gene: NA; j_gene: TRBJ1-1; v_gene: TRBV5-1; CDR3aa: CASSNRGGGGASTEAFF; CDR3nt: TGCGCCAGCAGCAACCGCGGGGGAGGGGGGGCGAGCACTGAAGCTTTCTTT
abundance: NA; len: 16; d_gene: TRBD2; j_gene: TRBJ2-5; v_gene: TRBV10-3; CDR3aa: CAISETVAGEKETQYF; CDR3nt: TGTGCCATCAGTGAAACCGTAGCGGGGGAGAAAGAGACCCAGTACTTC
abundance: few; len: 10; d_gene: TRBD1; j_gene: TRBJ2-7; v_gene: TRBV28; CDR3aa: CGTGTYEQYF; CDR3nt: TGTGGGACAGGGACCTACGAGCAGTACTTC
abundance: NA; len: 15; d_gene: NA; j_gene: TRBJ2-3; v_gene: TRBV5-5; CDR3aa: CASRPTGTKWNTQYF; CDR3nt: TGTGCCAGCAGGCCTACCGGGACAAAGTGGAATACGCAGTATTTT
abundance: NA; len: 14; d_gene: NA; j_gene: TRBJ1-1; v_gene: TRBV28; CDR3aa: CASSPPDRNTEAFF; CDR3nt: TGTGCCAGCAGTCCTCCGGACAGGAACACTGAAGCTTTCTTT
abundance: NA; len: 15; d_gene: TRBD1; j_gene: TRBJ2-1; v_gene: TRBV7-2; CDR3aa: CASSPRDRGYNEQFF; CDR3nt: TGTGCCAGCAGCCCGCGGGACAGGGGCTACAATGAGCAGTTCTTC
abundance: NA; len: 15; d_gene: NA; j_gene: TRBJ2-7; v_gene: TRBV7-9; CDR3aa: CASSLGIQGSGEQYF; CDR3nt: TGTGCCAGCAGCTTAGGGATTCAAGGATCGGGCGAGCAGTACTTC
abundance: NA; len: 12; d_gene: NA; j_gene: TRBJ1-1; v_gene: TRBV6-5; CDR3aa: CASSNRVTEAFF; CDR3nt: TGTGCCAGCAGTAACAGGGTTACTGAAGCTTTCTTT
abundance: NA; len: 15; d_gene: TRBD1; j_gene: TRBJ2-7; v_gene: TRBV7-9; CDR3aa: CASSLAGQGLREQYF; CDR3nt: TGTGCCAGCAGCTTAGCGGGACAGGGTTTGAGGGAGCAGTACTTC
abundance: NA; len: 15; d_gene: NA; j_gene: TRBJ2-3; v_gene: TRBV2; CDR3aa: CASSENRGATDTQYF; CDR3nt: TGTGCCAGCAGTGAAAACCGGGGGGCCACAGATACGCAGTATTTT
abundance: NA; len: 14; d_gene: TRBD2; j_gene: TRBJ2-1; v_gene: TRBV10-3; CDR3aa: CAISNSGGYNEQFF; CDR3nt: TGTGCCATCAGCAATAGCGGGGGCTACAATGAGCAGTTCTTC
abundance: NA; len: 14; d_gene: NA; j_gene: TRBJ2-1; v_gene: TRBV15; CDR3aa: CATSDRNSYNEQFF; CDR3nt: TGTGCCACCTCGGACAGAAACTCCTACAATGAGCAGTTCTTC
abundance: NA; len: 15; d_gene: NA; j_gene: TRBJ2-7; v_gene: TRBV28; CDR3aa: CASSFTGRSSYEQYF; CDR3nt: TGTGCCAGCAGTTTCACGGGGAGGTCCTCCTACGAGCAGTACTTC
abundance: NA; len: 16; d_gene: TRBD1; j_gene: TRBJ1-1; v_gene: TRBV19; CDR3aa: CASSNNPRGYDTEAFF; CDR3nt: TGTGCCAGTAGTAACAATCCCAGGGGGTATGACACTGAAGCTTTCTTT
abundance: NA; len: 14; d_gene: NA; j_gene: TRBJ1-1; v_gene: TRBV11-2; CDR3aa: CASSSRTVATEAFF; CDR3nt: TGTGCCAGCAGCTCCCGGACAGTGGCCACTGAAGCTTTCTTT
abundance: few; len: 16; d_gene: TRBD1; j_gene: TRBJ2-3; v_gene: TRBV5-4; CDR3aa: CASSRTGQGKTDTQYF; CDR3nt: TGTGCCAGCAGCCGGACGGGACAGGGTAAGACAGATACGCAGTATTTT
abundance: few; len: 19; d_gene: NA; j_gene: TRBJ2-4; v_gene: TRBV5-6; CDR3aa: CASSPRGRGITLAKNIQYF; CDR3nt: TGTGCCAGCAGCCCCCGGGGTCGGGGGATAACACTAGCCAAAAACATTCAGTACTTC